A selection of T cell receptor beta chains follows, all from one sample in a study of cytomegalovirus exposure and HLA in healthy donors. TCRdb's copy holds only in-frame clones and misses some; the assay was immunoSEQ multiplex PCR. The top ten clones hold 3% to 3.5% of a sample with some 150,000 clones, around 80% of them seen once. The sequencing sample was made of PBMCs. Receptors originate from a man aged 18 to 35 in good health and CMV-seropositive. Each CDR3 is given with its conserved first and last residue. A D gene is named only where the DNA matches it firmly. Not all rows give a size; the values are once, few, many and, for expanded clones, a class.

cdr3_nt cdr3_aa d_call v_call clone_size j_call
TGTGCCAGCAGTTTACAGGGGGCGCTTGAAAAACTGTTTTTT CASSLQGALEKLFF TRBD1 TRBV28 - TRBJ1-4
TGTGCCAGCGTTGGAGGAGGGGGCAATCAGCCCCAGCATTTT CASVGGGGNQPQHF - TRBV7-9 once TRBJ1-5
TGTGCCAGCAGTCTTGACCCTAGGGGCACCGGGGAGCTGTTTTTT CASSLDPRGTGELFF - TRBV27 - TRBJ2-2
TGTGCCAGCAGTTACTCTAGCGGGAGTGGAGATACGCAGTATTTT CASSYSSGSGDTQYF TRBD2 TRBV6-5 - TRBJ2-3
TGTGCCAGCAGCCCAAATACAGGGAATATTGAAGCTTTCTTT CASSPNTGNIEAFF - TRBV9 - TRBJ1-1
TGCGCCAGCAGCTCTAGGACAGGGATCATTCAGTACTTC CASSSRTGIIQYF TRBD1 TRBV5-1 - TRBJ2-4
TGCGCCAGCAGCCAAGTCTCATCCGCTAGCGGGTCTTCCTACGAGCAGTACTTC CASSQVSSASGSSYEQYF TRBD2 TRBV4-1 - TRBJ2-7
TGCAGCGTTGAGCGGACAGGTGGCTACACCTTC CSVERTGGYTF TRBD1 TRBV29-1 - TRBJ1-2
TGCAGCGTTGGGACAGGGGGTTCCTACGAGCAGTACTTC CSVGTGGSYEQYF TRBD1 TRBV29-1 few TRBJ2-7
TGCGCCAGCAAACCGGGAAGGGATACAGACTATGGCTACACCTTC CASKPGRDTDYGYTF - TRBV10-2 - TRBJ1-2
TGTGCCAGCAGTGAACTAGCGGGAGGGCCCAATGAGCAGTTCTTC CASSELAGGPNEQFF TRBD2 TRBV6-1 few TRBJ2-1
TGCAGCGCTCGGGACAGGGACTATGAGCAGTTCTTC CSARDRDYEQFF TRBD1 TRBV29-1 - TRBJ2-1
TGCAGCGTTGCGACAGGGGAGAGGAATGAGCAGTTCTTC CSVATGERNEQFF TRBD1 TRBV29-1 - TRBJ2-1
TGTGCCAGCAGCCCCCCATCGCGGAAAGATACGCAGTATTTT CASSPPSRKDTQYF - TRBV7-9 - TRBJ2-3
TGTGCCAGCAGGACAGGGGGGCGCCGGGGCTATGGCTACACCTTC CASRTGGRRGYGYTF TRBD1 TRBV5-4 - TRBJ1-2
TGTGCCAGCAGTGAAAGCACAGGGGGCAATCAGCCCCAGCATTTT CASSESTGGNQPQHF TRBD1 TRBV6-1 few TRBJ1-5
TGTGCCAGCAGCTTGGACTCCCAAGAGACCCAGTACTTC CASSLDSQETQYF - TRBV5-8 - TRBJ2-5
TGTGCCACAGGACAGGGCTACGAGCAGTACTTC CATGQGYEQYF TRBD1 TRBV28 few TRBJ2-7
TGTGCCAGCTCACCAGGACTCAGAGACTACGAGCAGTACTTC CASSPGLRDYEQYF - TRBV18 - TRBJ2-7
TGTGCCAGCAGCTTAGGGTGGACGGGAGGGGAAGAGCAGTACTTC CASSLGWTGGEEQYF TRBD2 TRBV7-6 - TRBJ2-7
TGTGCCATCAGTGAGGCTGGGACTGCCAATGAGCAGTTCTTC CAISEAGTANEQFF - TRBV10-3 - TRBJ2-1
TGTGCCAGTAGTCCCTTGCAAGCGGGAGGGAAAGAGCAGTACTTC CASSPLQAGGKEQYF TRBD2 TRBV19 - TRBJ2-7
TGCAGCGTCCCACAGGAGACTAACTATGGCTACACCTTC CSVPQETNYGYTF - TRBV29-1 - TRBJ1-2
TGTGCCTGGAGCGGGACTTTGAACACTGAAGCTTTCTTT CAWSGTLNTEAFF - TRBV30 once TRBJ1-1
TGTGCCAGCAGCTTAGAGGCTAGCGGGAACTCCTACGAGCAGTACTTC CASSLEASGNSYEQYF TRBD2 TRBV11-2 - TRBJ2-7
TGTGCCAGCAGCTCGAGCTCCTACGAGCAGTACTTC CASSSSSYEQYF - TRBV13 - TRBJ2-7
TGCGCCAGCAGCTTAGAACAGGGGACCGGGACTGAAGCTTTCTTT CASSLEQGTGTEAFF TRBD1 TRBV5-1 - TRBJ1-1
TGTGCCAGCAGTGCCAGGTTGACCTACGAGCAGTACTTC CASSARLTYEQYF - TRBV2 - TRBJ2-7
TGCGCCAGCAGCCCTTCGAGCCGGACAGATACGCAGTATTTT CASSPSSRTDTQYF - TRBV5-1 - TRBJ2-3
TGTGCCAGTACCTTGGGACAGGGGATCTCCTACGAGCAGTACTTC CASTLGQGISYEQYF TRBD1 TRBV19 - TRBJ2-7
TGTGCCAGCAGTTTACAGGGGGCGACTCAGCCCCAGCATTTT CASSLQGATQPQHF TRBD1 TRBV28 - TRBJ1-5
TGTGCCAGCAGTCCCCACGCGGGACAGGGCGAGTACGAGCAGTACTTC CASSPHAGQGEYEQYF TRBD1 TRBV28 - TRBJ2-7
TGTGCCAGCAGACCCGACAGGGGTCGGACCGGGGAGCTGTTTTTT CASRPDRGRTGELFF TRBD1 TRBV6-5 few TRBJ2-2
TGTGCCAGTAGTACGGGTCGGGTAACGGAGACCCAGTACTTC CASSTGRVTETQYF - TRBV19 - TRBJ2-5
TGTGCCAGCAGCCCAGGACTAGCGGGGAACGAGCAGTTCTTC CASSPGLAGNEQFF TRBD2 TRBV7-9 - TRBJ2-1
TGTGCCAGCAGTAGCTCAGCGGGAGGGGTCAAAAACATTCAGTACTTC CASSSSAGGVKNIQYF TRBD2 TRBV25-1 - TRBJ2-4
TGTGCCAGCATCGGACGGACAGGGGGCGAAGGTCAGCCCCAGCATTTT CASIGRTGGEGQPQHF TRBD1 TRBV7-9 - TRBJ1-5
TGTGCCAGCAAACAGGGCCTGAACACCGGGGAGCTGTTTTTT CASKQGLNTGELFF - TRBV5-6 - TRBJ2-2
TGTGCCAGCAGTTACAGGGGAGGGCGGACTAATGAAAAACTGTTTTTT CASSYRGGRTNEKLFF - TRBV6-5 once TRBJ1-4
TGCAGTGCTTATAATGAAAAACTGTTTTTT CSAYNEKLFF - TRBV20-1 few TRBJ1-4
TGCAGCGTTCTAAGCGGGTTAACAGATACGCAGTATTTT CSVLSGLTDTQYF - TRBV29-1 - TRBJ2-3
TGTGCCAGCAGCCGAACCCCAGCGATCGACTACGAGCAGTACTTC CASSRTPAIDYEQYF - TRBV7-9 - TRBJ2-7
TGTGCCAGCGGGGCCGGGCCCTTACGCTACGAGCAGTACTTC CASGAGPLRYEQYF - TRBV2 - TRBJ2-7
TGTGCCAGCAGCTTAGCTTCGGGGACAGGCTACGAGCAGTACTTC CASSLASGTGYEQYF TRBD1 TRBV11-2 - TRBJ2-7
TGTGCCAGTAGTATTGAGAAAGAAGAGCAGTTCTTC CASSIEKEEQFF - TRBV19 - TRBJ2-1
TGTGCCAGCAGGTTTCACAGGGGAACTAATGAAAAACTGTTTTTT CASRFHRGTNEKLFF TRBD1 TRBV27 few TRBJ1-4
TGTGCCAGCAGCGCGGACAGGGGGGGCCAGCCCCAGCATTTT CASSADRGGQPQHF TRBD1 TRBV7-9 - TRBJ1-5
TGTGCCATCAGTGAAGGACAGGAGACTATAGCCAAAAACATTCAGTACTTC CAISEGQETIAKNIQYF TRBD1 TRBV10-3 once TRBJ2-4
TGCAGCGTGGGAGCGAGGAATCAGCCCCAGCATTTT CSVGARNQPQHF - TRBV29-1 - TRBJ1-5
TGTGCCAGCAGTGCTGGACAGGGGAGGAACTATGGCTACACCTTC CASSAGQGRNYGYTF TRBD1 TRBV6-1 - TRBJ1-2
TGTGCCAGCAGCTTAGTAGAGGCAAACCCCTCCTACGAGCAGTACTTC CASSLVEANPSYEQYF - TRBV7-8 - TRBJ2-7
TGTGCCAGCAGCTTATCGGACAGCGGTTTGAATGAAAAACTGTTTTTT CASSLSDSGLNEKLFF - TRBV7-9 - TRBJ1-4
TGTGCCAGCAGCCAAGGGTTGCAGGAATATGGCTACACCTTC CASSQGLQEYGYTF - TRBV14 - TRBJ1-2